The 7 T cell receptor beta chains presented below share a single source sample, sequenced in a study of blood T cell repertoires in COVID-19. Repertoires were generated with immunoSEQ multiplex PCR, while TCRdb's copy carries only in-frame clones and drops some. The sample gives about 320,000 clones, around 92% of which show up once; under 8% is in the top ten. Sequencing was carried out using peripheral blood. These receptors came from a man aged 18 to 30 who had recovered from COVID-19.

The CDR3 DNA follows: TGTGCCAGCAGCTTAGGCGGCAGTAACTATGGCTACACCTTC. It encodes CASSLGGSNYGYTF. The chain has TRBV7-2 and TRBJ1-2; D uncertain. Germline CDR1 and CDR2: SGHTA and FQGNSA. The CDR3 runs to 14 residues. Trimming took 1 base from V and 1 from J, leaving 7 bases between them.

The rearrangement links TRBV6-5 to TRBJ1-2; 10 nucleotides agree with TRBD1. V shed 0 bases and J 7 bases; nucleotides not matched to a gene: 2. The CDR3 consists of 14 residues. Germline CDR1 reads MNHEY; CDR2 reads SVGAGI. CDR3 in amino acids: CASSYSTGGGGYTF. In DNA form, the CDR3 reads TGTGCCAGCAGTTACTCGACAGGGGGCGGTGGCTACACCTTC.

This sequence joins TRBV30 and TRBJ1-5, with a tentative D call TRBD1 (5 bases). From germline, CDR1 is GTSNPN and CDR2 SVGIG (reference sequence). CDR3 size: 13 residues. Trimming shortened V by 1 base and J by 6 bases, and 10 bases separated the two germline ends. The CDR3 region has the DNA TGTGCCTGGAGTGCCCCAGGGATTCAGCCCCAGCATTTT. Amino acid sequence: CAWSAPGIQPQHF.

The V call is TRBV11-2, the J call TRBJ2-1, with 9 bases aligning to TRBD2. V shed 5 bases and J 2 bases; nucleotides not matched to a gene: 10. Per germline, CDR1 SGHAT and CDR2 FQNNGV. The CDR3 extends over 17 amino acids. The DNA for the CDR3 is TGTGCCAGCAGCCCGGGGGCTAGCGGGGAAACCTACAATGAGCAGTTCTTC. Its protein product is CASSPGASGETYNEQFF. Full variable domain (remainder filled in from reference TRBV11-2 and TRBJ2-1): EAGVAQSPRYKIIEKRQSVAFWCNPISGHATLYWYQQILGQGPKLLIQFQNNGVVDDSQLPKDRFSAERLKGVDSTLKIQPAKLEDSAVYLCASSPGASGETYNEQFFGPGTRLTVL.

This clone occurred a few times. The CDR3 DNA reads as TGTGCCAGCTCACTAGCGGACGGCTATAATTCACCCCTCCACTTT. This translates into CASSLADGYNSPLHF. The V and J genes are TRBV18 and TRBJ1-6; D not certain. Trimming took 4 bases from V and 3 from J, leaving 10 bases between them. Germline V lookup: CDR1 KGHSH, CDR2 LQKENI. CDR3 size: 15 residues.

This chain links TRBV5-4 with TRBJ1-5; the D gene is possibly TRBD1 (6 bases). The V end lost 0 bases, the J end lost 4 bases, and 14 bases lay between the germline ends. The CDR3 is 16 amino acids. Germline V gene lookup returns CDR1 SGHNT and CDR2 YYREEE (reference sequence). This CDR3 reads CASSLGGGLGNQPQHF. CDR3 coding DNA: TGTGCCAGCAGCTTGGGGGGGGGCCTTGGTAATCAGCCCCAGCATTTT. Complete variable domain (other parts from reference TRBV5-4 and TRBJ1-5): ETGVTQSPTHLIKTRGQQVTLRCSSQSGHNTVSWYQQALGQGPQFIFQYYREEENGRGNFPPRFSGLQFPNYSSELNVNALELDDSALYLCASSLGGGLGNQPQHFGDGTRLSIL.

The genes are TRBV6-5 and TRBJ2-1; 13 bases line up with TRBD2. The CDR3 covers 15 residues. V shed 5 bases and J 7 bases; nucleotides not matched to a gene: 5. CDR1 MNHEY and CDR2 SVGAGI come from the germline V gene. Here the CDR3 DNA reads TGTGCCAGCAGTCAACTAGCGGGAGGGGGGAATGAGCAGTTCTTC. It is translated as CASSQLAGGGNEQFF.